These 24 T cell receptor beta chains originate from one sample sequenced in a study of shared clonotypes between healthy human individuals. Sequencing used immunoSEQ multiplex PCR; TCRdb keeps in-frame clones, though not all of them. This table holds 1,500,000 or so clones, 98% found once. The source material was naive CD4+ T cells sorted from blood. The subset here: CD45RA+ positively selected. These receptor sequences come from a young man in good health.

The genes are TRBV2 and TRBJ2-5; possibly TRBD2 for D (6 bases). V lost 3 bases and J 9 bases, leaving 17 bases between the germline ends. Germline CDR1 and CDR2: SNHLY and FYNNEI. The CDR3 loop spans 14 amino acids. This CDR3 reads CASSEDQRPGAQYF. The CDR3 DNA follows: TGTGCCAGCAGTGAGGACCAGCGGCCGGGGGCCCAGTACTTC.

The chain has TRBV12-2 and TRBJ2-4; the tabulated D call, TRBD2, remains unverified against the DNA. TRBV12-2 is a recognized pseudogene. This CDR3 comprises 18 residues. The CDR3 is CASRLFSSSRLGKNIQYF. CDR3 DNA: TGTGCAAGTCGCTTATTCTCCTCATCTAGACTAGGCAAAAACATTCAGTACTTC.

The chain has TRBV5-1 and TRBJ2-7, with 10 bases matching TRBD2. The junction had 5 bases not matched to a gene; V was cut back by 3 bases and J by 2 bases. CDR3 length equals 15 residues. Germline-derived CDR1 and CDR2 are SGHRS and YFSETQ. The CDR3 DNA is TGCGCCAGCAGCTATTTAAGCGGGGGGGCCTACGAGCAGTACTTC. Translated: CASSYLSGGAYEQYF.

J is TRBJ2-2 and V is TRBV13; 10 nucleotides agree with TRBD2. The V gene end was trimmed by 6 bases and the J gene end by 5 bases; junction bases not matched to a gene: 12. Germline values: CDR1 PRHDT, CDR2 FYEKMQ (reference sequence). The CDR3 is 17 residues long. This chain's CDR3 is CASSPLFSGRGTGELFF. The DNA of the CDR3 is TGTGCCAGCAGTCCCCTCTTCAGCGGGAGGGGAACCGGGGAGCTGTTTTTT. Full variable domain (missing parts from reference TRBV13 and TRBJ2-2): AAGVIQSPRHLIKEKRETATLKCYPIPRHDTVYWYQQGPGQDPQFLISFYEKMQSDKGSIPDRFSAQQFSDYHSELNMSSLELGDSALYFCASSPLFSGRGTGELFFGEGSRLTVL.

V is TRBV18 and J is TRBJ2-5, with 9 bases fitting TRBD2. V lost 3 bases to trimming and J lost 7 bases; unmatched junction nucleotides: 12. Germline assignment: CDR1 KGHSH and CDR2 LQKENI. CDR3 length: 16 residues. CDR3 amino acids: CASSPLRVAGDGTQYF. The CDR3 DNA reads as TGTGCCAGCTCACCCCTGCGGGTAGCGGGAGACGGGACCCAGTACTTC.

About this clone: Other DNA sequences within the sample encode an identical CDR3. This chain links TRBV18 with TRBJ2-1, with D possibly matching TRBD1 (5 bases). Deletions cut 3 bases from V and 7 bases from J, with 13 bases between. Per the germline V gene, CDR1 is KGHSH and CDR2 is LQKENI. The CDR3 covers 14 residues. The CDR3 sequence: CASSPRVGDNEQFF. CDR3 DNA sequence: TGTGCCAGCTCACCTCGTGTAGGGGATAATGAGCAGTTCTTC.

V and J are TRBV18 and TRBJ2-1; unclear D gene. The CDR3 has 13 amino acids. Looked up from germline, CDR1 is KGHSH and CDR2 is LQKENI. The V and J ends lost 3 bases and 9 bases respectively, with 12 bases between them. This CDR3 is CASSPTNLGEQFF. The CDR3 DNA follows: TGTGCCAGCTCACCGACGAACTTAGGTGAGCAGTTCTTC.

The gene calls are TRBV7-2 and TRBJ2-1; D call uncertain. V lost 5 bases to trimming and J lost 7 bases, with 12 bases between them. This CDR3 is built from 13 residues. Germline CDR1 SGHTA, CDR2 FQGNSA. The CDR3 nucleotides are TGTGCCAGCAGCCTAATAGTCGGGAATGAGCAGTTCTTC. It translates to CASSLIVGNEQFF.

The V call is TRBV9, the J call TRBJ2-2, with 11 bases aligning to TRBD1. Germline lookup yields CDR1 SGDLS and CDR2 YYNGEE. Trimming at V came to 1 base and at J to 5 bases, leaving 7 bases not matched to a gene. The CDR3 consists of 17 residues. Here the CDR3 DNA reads TGTGCCAGCAGCGTAATCTGGACAGGGGGCTGGACCGGGGAGCTGTTTTTT. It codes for CASSVIWTGGWTGELFF.

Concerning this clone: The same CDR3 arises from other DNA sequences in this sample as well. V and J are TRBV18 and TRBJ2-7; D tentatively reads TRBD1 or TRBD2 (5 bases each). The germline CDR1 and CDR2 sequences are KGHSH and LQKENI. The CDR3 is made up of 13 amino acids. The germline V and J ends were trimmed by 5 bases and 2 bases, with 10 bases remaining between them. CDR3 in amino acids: CASSRDVAYEQYF. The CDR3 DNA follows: TGTGCCAGCTCAAGGGACGTAGCCTACGAGCAGTACTTC.

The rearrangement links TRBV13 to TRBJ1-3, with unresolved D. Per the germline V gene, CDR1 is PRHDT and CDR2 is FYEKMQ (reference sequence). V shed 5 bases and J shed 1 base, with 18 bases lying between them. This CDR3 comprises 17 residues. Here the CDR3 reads CASSPDPSRVSGNTIYF. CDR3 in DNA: TGTGCCAGCAGCCCTGACCCCTCCCGGGTATCTGGAAACACCATATATTTT.

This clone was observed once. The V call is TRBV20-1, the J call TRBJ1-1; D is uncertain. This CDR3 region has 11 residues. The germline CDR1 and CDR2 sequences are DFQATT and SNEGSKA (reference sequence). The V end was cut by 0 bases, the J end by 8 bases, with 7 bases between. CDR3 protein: CSARENKEAFF. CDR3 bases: TGCAGTGCTAGAGAAAACAAAGAAGCTTTCTTT.

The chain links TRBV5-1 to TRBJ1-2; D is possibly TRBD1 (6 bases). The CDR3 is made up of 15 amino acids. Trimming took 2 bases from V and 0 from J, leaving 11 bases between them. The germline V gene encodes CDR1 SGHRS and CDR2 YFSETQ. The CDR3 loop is CASSLGQTANYGYTF. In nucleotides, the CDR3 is TGCGCCAGCAGCTTAGGACAGACAGCTAACTATGGCTACACCTTC.

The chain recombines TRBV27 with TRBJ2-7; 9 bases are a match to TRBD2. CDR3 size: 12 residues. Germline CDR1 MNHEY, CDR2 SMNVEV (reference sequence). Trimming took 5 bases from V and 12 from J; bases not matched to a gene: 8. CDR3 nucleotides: TGTGCCAGCAGTACCATAGCGGGGGTATTGTACTTC. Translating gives CASSTIAGVLYF.

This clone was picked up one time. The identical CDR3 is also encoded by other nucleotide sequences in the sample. The chain's CDR3 is CASSPSVPSYEQYF. The CDR3 DNA reads TGTGCCAGCTCACCAAGTGTCCCCTCCTACGAGCAGTACTTC. This chain joins TRBV18 and TRBJ2-7; D is ambiguous. V was trimmed by 2 bases and J by 0 bases, leaving 8 bases between them. This CDR3 has 14 residues. Looked up from germline, CDR1 is KGHSH and CDR2 is LQKENI.

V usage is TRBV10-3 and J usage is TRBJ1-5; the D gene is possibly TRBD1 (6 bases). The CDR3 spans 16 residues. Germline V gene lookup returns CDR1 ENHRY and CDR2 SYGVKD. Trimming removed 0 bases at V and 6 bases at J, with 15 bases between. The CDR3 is CAISESAGGGLQPQHF. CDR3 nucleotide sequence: TGTGCCATCAGTGAGTCAGCGGGGGGCGGCCTTCAGCCCCAGCATTTT.

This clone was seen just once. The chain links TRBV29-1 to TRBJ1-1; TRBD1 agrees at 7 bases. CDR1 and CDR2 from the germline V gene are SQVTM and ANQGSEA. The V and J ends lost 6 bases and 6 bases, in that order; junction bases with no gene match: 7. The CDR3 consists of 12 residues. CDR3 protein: CSVRDRAAEAFF. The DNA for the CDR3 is TGCAGCGTCCGCGACAGGGCGGCTGAAGCTTTCTTT.

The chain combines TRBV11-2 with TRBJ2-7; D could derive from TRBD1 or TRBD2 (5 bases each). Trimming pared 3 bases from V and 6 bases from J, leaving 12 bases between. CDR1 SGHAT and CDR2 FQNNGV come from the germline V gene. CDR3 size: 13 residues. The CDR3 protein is CASSLGEALEQYF. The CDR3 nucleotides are TGTGCCAGCAGCTTGGGGGAAGCCCTCGAGCAGTACTTC.

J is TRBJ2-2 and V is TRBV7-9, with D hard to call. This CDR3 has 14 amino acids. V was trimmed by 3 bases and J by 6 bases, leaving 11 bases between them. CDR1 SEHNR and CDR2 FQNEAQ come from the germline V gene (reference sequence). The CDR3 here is CASSFYSAAGELFF. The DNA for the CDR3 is TGTGCCAGCAGCTTTTACAGCGCTGCCGGGGAGCTGTTTTTT.

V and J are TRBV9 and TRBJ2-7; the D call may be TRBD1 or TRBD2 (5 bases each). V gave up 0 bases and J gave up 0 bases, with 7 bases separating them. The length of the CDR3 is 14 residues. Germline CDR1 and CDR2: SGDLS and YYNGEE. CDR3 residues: CASSVAGPSYEQYF. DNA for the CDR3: TGTGCCAGCAGCGTAGCGGGGCCCTCCTACGAGCAGTACTTC.

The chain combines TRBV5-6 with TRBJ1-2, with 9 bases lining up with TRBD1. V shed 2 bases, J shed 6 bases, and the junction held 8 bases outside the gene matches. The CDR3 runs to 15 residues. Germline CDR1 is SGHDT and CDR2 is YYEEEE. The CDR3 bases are TGTGCCAGCAGCTTATGGGACAGGGCGTACGATGGCTACACCTTC. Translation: CASSLWDRAYDGYTF.

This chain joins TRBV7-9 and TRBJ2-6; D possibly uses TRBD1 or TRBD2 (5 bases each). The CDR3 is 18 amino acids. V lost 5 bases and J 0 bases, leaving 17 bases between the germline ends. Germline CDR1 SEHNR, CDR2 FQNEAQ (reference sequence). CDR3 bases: TGTGCCAGCAGCCCCGCCCCGGGACGGAACTCTGGGGCCAACGTCCTGACTTTC. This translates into CASSPAPGRNSGANVLTF.

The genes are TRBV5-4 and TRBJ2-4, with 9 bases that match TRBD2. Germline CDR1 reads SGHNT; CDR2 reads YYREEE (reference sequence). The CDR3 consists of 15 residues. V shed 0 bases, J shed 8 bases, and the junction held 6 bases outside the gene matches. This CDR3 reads CASSLAGGLAHIQYF. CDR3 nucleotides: TGTGCCAGCAGCTTGGCCGGGGGACTAGCACACATTCAGTACTTC.

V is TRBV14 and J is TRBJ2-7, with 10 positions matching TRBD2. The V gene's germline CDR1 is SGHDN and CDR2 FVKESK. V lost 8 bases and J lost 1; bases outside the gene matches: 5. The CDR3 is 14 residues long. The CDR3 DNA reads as TGTGCCAGCGCTTTGGGACTAGCGTCCTACGAGCAGTACTTC. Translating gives CASALGLASYEQYF.